This TCR beta chain was sequenced for a study of T-cell memory formation after mild COVID-19. For the study at large: There were largely donor-specific TCR clusters. Overall study findings and caveats: Among clones peaking at day 37 in the second wave, SARS-CoV-2 specificity remained unconfirmed. Contracting clones from day 15 to 85 showed balanced CD4/CD8; later expanders favored CD4+.

The 5'RACE method, run with constant-segment primers, produced TCR alpha and TCR beta cDNA libraries (carrying sample barcodes and UMIs). TCRdb re-called the 5' RACE reads through MiXCR, storing one row per CDR3 protein. The data show more than 80,000 distinct CDR3 sequences, with roughly 12% seen just once and roughly 27% held by the top ten. This clonotype was observed many times. Its antigen is currently unknown. This CDR3 is 15 amino acids long. The germline CDR1 and CDR2 sequences are SGHRS and YFSETQ. V shed 0 bases and J 5 bases; nucleotides not matched to a gene: 5. Material for sequencing was PBMCs or a T cell subset sorted from them (not recorded which). The TCR originated in an adult woman who had mild COVID-19 (a few samples of this study predate the infection). Cell type and time point are not known. V is TRBV5-1 and J is TRBJ2-7; 10 bases fit TRBD2. This CDR3 is CASSLGASGSDEQYF. The CDR3 nucleotides are TGCGCCAGCAGCTTGGGCGCTAGCGGGAGTGACGAGCAGTACTTC.